The entry that follows covers one T cell receptor (beta chain) sequence. Its antigen is not yet known. Per-base quality was not reported, and no clone a single base away is much larger than it. This entry belongs to a study of cytomegalovirus exposure and HLA in healthy donors (dated 2017 in TCRdb). Regarding the research as a whole: According to an earlier analysis of around 600 of the donors, about 180 million T cells yielded approximately 120 million unique TCR beta sequences and 276 Gb of sequence data. Around 300 gigabases of sequencing data and 70 million to 100 million unique TCR sequences were included in an early release covering several hundred HLA-typed donors. Of the 300 to 500 genotyped donors, less than 85% were placed in the genetic ancestry cluster associated with self-reported Caucasian donors. The study aimed to test whether cataloging public T cell receptors could reveal signatures of past pathogen exposure. The T cell repertoires of 666 subjects were profiled by immunosequencing and related to cytomegalovirus serostatus. Along with the roughly 710-subject first cohort, a separate validation cohort of around 110 different subjects was used. High-throughput TCR immunosequencing, statistical association of individual TCRs with disease status, and machine learning were combined to predict cytomegalovirus infection status. To study patterns of TCR occurrence, a later analysis re-analyzed previously published TCR beta repertoires from around 670 donors and added high-resolution HLA genotyping. Rather than drawing on any new phenotypic data, the later analysis identified candidate immune exposures from TCR beta sequences and the way those sequences occurred across donors. An earlier analysis of some 500 of the donors used high-throughput TCR beta sequencing to judge whether each TCR beta V gene segment behaved as functional or pseudogenic. Donor age, sex, ethnicity and CMV serostatus were collected together with the repertoire data. Genome-wide SNP genotypes for about 55% of the roughly 670 donors were used in a later genetic analysis, which treated that subset as a discovery cohort. Every discovery cohort repertoire had been produced on one sequencing platform. HLA typing covered class I and class II loci at four-digit resolution. Typing coverage varied by locus: roughly 629-630 donors for A, B, C, DRB1 and DQB1; more than 500 for DQA1; 606 for DPA1; around 450 for DPB1. Several DR-DQ haplotypes were treated as single units for association and clustering because of strong linkage in the cohort. On average, roughly 250,000 unique TCR beta nucleotide sequences were sequenced per donor among about 400 genotyped donors of the cohort, with 15% to 20% of those sequences being non-productive. The paper's findings and limits, for the study overall: A group of highly shared sequence variants was considered likely to be a technical artifact of the sequencing pipeline. A few of the identified cytomegalovirus-associated TCR beta chains were confirmed in vitro to be specific for cytomegalovirus antigens. When HLA alleles, especially DR and DQ, strongly co-occurred, TCR associations were difficult to assign to individual alleles. In the study, about 150 TCR beta chains were listed as associated with cytomegalovirus. A further reported finding was that TCR beta sequences accurately predicted the HLA-A and HLA-B alleles for most subjects in the first cohort. HLA typing was unavailable for some donors at each locus, so association tests used only the typed subset. Sequencing depth was assumed to be roughly uniform across donors in the presence/absence analyses, though that assumption may not hold. According to a later analysis, most CMV-associated TCR beta chains appeared to be HLA-restricted, and the HLA associations seemed to be driven largely by CMV exposure. It was suggested by the authors that the approach could potentially be generalized to other disease states and immunological phenotypes. A later analysis found that TCR association rates varied across HLA loci, with DRB1 alleles showing the most associated TCRs and HLA-C alleles the fewest. In an earlier analysis of some 500 of the donors, most TCR beta V segments appeared in productive rearrangements about 87% or about 30% of the time, broadly matching IMGT annotations. Across donors, most TCR sequences were observed very rarely, whereas some public TCRs were present in many individuals. A later analysis found that HLA-associated TCR beta chains were more clonally expanded and had lower generation probabilities than equally common non-associated chains. A later genetic analysis reported fewer N-insertions in productive TCRs among donors in an Asian-associated ancestry cluster than the approximately 700-donor mean. An association between a missense DCLRE1C variant and V-gene and J-gene trimming of TCR beta chains was found in a later genetic analysis and replicated in an independent cohort. According to a later analysis, parvovirus B19, influenza, CMV and Epstein-Barr virus appeared linked to several top co-occurrence clusters. CMV serostatus was the only immune exposure information available for the cohort. In this cohort, only TCR beta chains were sequenced, and detectable features were limited by the absence of alpha or paired-chain data. Around 16 rarely observed V segments, including chromosome 9 orphons, were excluded from the earlier analysis of almost 600 of the donors because counts were too low. Correlated functional status among segregating V segments might be attributable to linkage disequilibrium, but an unknown experimental factor could not be ruled out. The 87-base-pair reads could not distinguish some IMGT-functional V segments, including TRBV6-2 and TRBV6-3, so those segments were excluded. A later analysis associated approximately 17,000 TCR beta sequences with specific HLA alleles at a false discovery rate of 0.05. In both the original and validation cohorts, the classifier was reported to diagnose cytomegalovirus status with high specificity and sensitivity.

CDR1 SGHTA and CDR2 FQGNSA are derived from the germline V gene. There are 18 amino acids in the CDR3, from cysteine to phenylalanine inclusive. Only CDR3 DNA is held: 54 bases, read in frame from base 1. V loses 4 bases at its end and J loses 1 base; junction bases beyond the gene matches: 14. The method behind the library was the immunoSEQ multiplex PCR assay. A mixture of 60 forward primers for TCR Vbeta segments and 13 reverse primers for TCR Jbeta segments was used in the multiplex PCR. The CDR3 region of rearranged TCR beta genes was amplified from genomic DNA with a multiplex PCR assay. On the Illumina HiSeq System, the amplified TCR beta libraries were sequenced as 87-base-pair reads. Per the source publication's procedure: A later analysis counted about 80 million unique TCR beta chains across the 600 to 850 repertoires, and 10 million to 12 million of these chains were shared by at least two donors. To remove PCR and sequencing errors, raw reads were error-corrected and collapsed into unique sequences using a nearest-neighbor algorithm that merged closely related sequences. To assign V, D and J gene segments, CDR3 sequences were aligned to IMGT reference sequences. For a sequence to be retained, at least a six-nucleotide match to both a V gene segment and a J gene segment was required. Rearrangements were called productive when the CDR3 lacked stop codons and stayed in frame with V and J; all others were non-productive. Following IMGT convention, CDR3 was defined as the stretch from the second conserved V-encoded cysteine to the conserved J-encoded phenylalanine. In an earlier analysis of more than 550 of the donors, sequences lacking an unambiguous match to a single V gene segment were excluded. An earlier analysis of several hundred of the donors called V segments functional above 56.7% productive rearrangements and segregating when the between-donor standard deviation exceeded 5%. A statistical classification framework was built to diagnose cytomegalovirus status from the catalog of TCR beta chain sequences. A later analysis assigned V and J genes by comparing TCR nucleotide sequences with IMGT/GENE-DB human TR gene sequences. A later analysis assigned CDR3 sequences and most-parsimonious VDJ recombination scenarios with the TCRdist pipeline. In a later analysis, each TCR beta chain was defined by its CDR3 amino acid sequence together with its V-gene family, and reads lacking a unique V-gene family were excluded. In a later analysis, fewer than 650 highly shared, low-generation-probability nucleotide sequences were removed to address suspected cross-contamination and a sequencing artifact. A later analysis calculated a clonal expansion index for each public chain from normalized within-repertoire ranks of inferred template counts. Generation probabilities in a later analysis came from a VDJ recombination model fitted to out-of-frame rearrangements, and those results were checked against IGoR. In a later analysis, TCR-TCR, TCR-HLA and TCR-CMV co-occurrence was scored with hypergeometric tests, and a repertoire-size bias correction was applied to TCR pairs. A later analysis estimated false discovery rates by permuting HLA or CMV assignments 20 times. In a later analysis, co-occurring TCRs were grouped with DBSCAN, and TCRdist sequence similarity was added when clustering was performed within HLA-allele-positive subsets. For co-occurrence clustering, repertoires with fewer than 30,000 or more than 120,000 public chains were excluded, along with a handful of repertoires with anomalous nucleotide sharing. TCRdb's version of the immuneACCESS table is confined to in-frame rearrangements and falls short of the full clone set. An unresolved V gene accounts for under half of the shortfall where checked; the remainder is of unknown origin. V and J calls and clone size are given by that table; D and trimming were obtained from the DNA. A total of 150,000 to 200,000 clones appear in this sample, around four fifths of them only once. The top ten constitute less than 2% of the sample.

The cohort comprised under 700 healthy bone marrow donors. Cohort members were all nominally healthy when sampled, although unrecorded immune exposures were likely present. The donor tested CMV seronegative and was one of the 352 seronegative cohort members. Every donor gave a peripheral blood sample, and the peripheral blood mononuclear cells from that sample were used for TCR beta sequencing. The Qiagen DNeasy Blood Extraction Kit was used to extract genomic DNA from the blood cell samples. Recombination linked TRBV7-2 to TRBJ2-3; 7 nucleotides in the junction match TRBD1. The sample was PBMCs. This receptor was taken from a woman aged 25 to 45 in good health and CMV-seronegative. The CDR3 protein: CASSSQPTGRYGTDTQYF. In nucleotides, the sequence is TGTGCCAGCAGCTCCCAACCGACAGGGCGGTATGGCACAGATACGCAGTATTTT.